The sample holds a few counts of the clone carrying this T cell receptor (beta chain). This entry is derived from a study of blood T cell repertoires in COVID-19. Study details: Both acute and convalescent COVID-19 samples were obtained from the United States, Italy and Spain. PBMCs, B-cell-depleted T cells, or T cells provided the cDNA or gDNA that made up the material.

Original data processing: Amplification of reference gene primers was used by the study to estimate nucleated cell counts. Produced via immunoSEQ multiplex PCR; TCRdb's table is partial and in-frame only. Clone size and the V and J calls come from that table; the DNA yielded D and trimming. The sample consists of 470,000 or so clones, around nine tenths of them appearing once. The sample was peripheral blood. The receptor comes from a woman aged 25 to 39 with acute or convalescent COVID-19.

The CDR3 reads CASSPGPSEAFF. Here the CDR3 DNA reads TGTGCCAGCAGCCCCGGCCCTAGTGAAGCTTTCTTT. The genes are TRBV13 and TRBJ1-1, with D hard to call. CDR3 length equals 12 residues. Germline CDR1 reads PRHDT; CDR2 reads FYEKMQ (reference sequence). Trimming removed 5 bases at V and 7 bases at J, with 11 bases between.